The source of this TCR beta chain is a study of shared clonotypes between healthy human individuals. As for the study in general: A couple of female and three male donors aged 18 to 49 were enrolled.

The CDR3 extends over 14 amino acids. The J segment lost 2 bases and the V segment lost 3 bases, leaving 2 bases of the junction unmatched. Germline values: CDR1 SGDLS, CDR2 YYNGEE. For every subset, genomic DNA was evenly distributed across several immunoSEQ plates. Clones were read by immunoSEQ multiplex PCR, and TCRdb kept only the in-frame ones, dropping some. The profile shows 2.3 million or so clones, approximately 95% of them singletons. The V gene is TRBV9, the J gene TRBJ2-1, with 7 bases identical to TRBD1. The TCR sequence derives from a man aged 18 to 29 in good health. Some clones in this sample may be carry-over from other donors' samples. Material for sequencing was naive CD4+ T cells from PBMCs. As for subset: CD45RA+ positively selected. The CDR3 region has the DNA TGTGCCAGCAGCGGGGGACAGACCTACAATGAGCAGTTCTTC. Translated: CASSGGQTYNEQFF.